The 27 T cell receptor beta chains given below trace back to one sample, sequenced in a study of T-cell memory formation after mild COVID-19. TCRdb re-analysed the 5' RACE reads in MiXCR, keeping a single row per CDR3 protein. The data show 80,000 to 95,000 distinct CDR3 sequences, more than 20% seen once. Sequencing was performed on PBMCs or a T cell subset sorted from them (not recorded which). The receptors originated from a man younger than 35 who had mild COVID-19 (a few samples of this study predate the infection). Cell type and time point are not known.

The V call is TRBV4-3, the J call TRBJ2-7, with D maybe TRBD1 (5 bases). The CDR3 runs 15 residues. The V gene's germline CDR1 is LGHNA and CDR2 YSLEER. V was pared by 0 bases and J by 5 bases, with 14 bases between. The CDR3 DNA follows: TGCGCCAGCAGCCAAGAAGGGGCTGGGGCGGACGAGCAGTACGTC. Amino acid sequence: CASSQEGAGADEQYV.

V gene TRBV7-3 combines with J gene TRBJ2-1; D unresolved. Germline CDR1 reads SGHTA; CDR2 reads FQGTGA. Deletions cut 3 bases from V and 6 bases from J, with 15 bases between. CDR3 length: 15 residues. In DNA, the CDR3 is TGTGCCAGCAGCTTTACCGGGCGACTCGGCAATGAGCAGTTCTTC. As protein: CASSFTGRLGNEQFF.

This clonotype was picked up a small number of times. The V gene is TRBV20-1, the J gene TRBJ2-5; no clear D. CDR3 length: 14 amino acids. CDR1 and CDR2 (germline): DFQATT, SNEGSKA (reference sequence). Trimming left V 6 bases short and J 2 bases short, with 16 bases between. The CDR3 here is CSALRPNDQETQYF. CDR3 coding DNA: TGCAGTGCCCTAAGGCCTAATGATCAAGAGACCCAGTACTTC.

The chain combines TRBV13 with TRBJ2-5; 8 bases fit TRBD1. CDR1 PRHDT and CDR2 FYEKMQ come from the germline V gene (reference sequence). With 3 bases clipped from V and 2 bases from J, the junction kept 5 bases outside the gene matches. The CDR3 is 15 amino acids. CDR3 sequence reads: CASSFWDRRQETQYF. The CDR3 nucleotides are TGTGCCAGCAGCTTTTGGGACAGGCGACAAGAGACCCAGTACTTC.

This clonotype has more than one count but fewer than ten. This chain links TRBV6-2 or TRBV6-3 with TRBJ1-1; D ambiguous. Trimming left V 2 bases short and J 4 bases short, with 14 bases between. There are 15 residues in the CDR3. CDR1 and CDR2 from the germline V gene are MNHEY and SVGEGT. The CDR3: CASSYQLRGFTEAFF. The DNA of the CDR3 is TGTGCCAGCAGTTACCAGCTTCGGGGTTTCACTGAAGCTTTCTTT.

This sequence joins TRBV7-9 and TRBJ2-5; 10 bases agree with TRBD1. The CDR3 is made up of 14 amino acids. After removal of 6 bases from V and 4 bases from J, the junction contained 5 bases not matched to a gene. CDR1 is SEHNR, CDR2 FQNEAQ, per germline (reference sequence). This CDR3 is CASRGGDRGETQYF. The DNA of the CDR3 is TGTGCCAGCAGAGGAGGGGACAGGGGAGAGACCCAGTACTTC. Full variable domain (remainder filled in from reference TRBV7-9 and TRBJ2-5): DTGVSQNPRHKITKRGQNVTFRCDPISEHNRLYWYRQTLGQGPEFLTYFQNEAQLEKSRLLSDRFSAERPKGSFSTLEIQRTEQGDSAMYLCASRGGDRGETQYFGPGTRLLVL.

This clonotype was seen a few times. V and J are TRBV28 and TRBJ2-1; no clear D. The V gene's germline CDR1 is MDHEN and CDR2 SYDVKM. The germline V and J ends were trimmed by 2 bases and 6 bases, with 5 bases remaining between them. The CDR3 has 12 residues. CDR3 sequence: CASSLKRNEQFF. Here the CDR3 DNA reads TGTGCCAGCAGTTTAAAGCGCAATGAGCAGTTCTTC.

The chain couples TRBV12-3 or TRBV12-4 to TRBJ2-7, with D perhaps matching TRBD2 (6 bases). V lost 3 bases, J lost 8 bases, and 23 bases lay in between. The CDR3 has 16 residues. The CDR3 region has the DNA TGTGCCAGCAGTTTTTTAGCAGGAGGAGGGTCGGTCAAGCAGTACTTC. As protein: CASSFLAGGGSVKQYF.

This clonotype occurred many times. The V and J genes are TRBV4-1 and TRBJ1-2; 8 bases map to TRBD1. CDR1 MGHRA and CDR2 YSYEKL come from the germline V gene. The CDR3 length is 14 residues. The J segment lost 2 bases and the V segment lost 6 bases, leaving 5 bases of the junction unmatched. This CDR3 is CASRVNRGNYGYTF. In nucleotides, the CDR3 is TGCGCCAGCAGGGTTAACAGGGGGAACTATGGCTACACCTTC.

This clonotype was seen only a few times. DNA of the CDR3: TGTGCCAGCAGTCCCCCGGGACTTTTCTACGAGCAGTACTTC. It is translated as CASSPPGLFYEQYF. This chain joins TRBV12-3 or TRBV12-4 and TRBJ2-7; D is perhaps TRBD2 (6 bases). The V end lost 5 bases, the J end lost 3 bases, and 14 bases lay between the germline ends. The CDR3 contains 14 residues.

Only a few counts were recorded for this clonotype. V gene TRBV6-2 or TRBV6-3 combines with J gene TRBJ2-2; no reliable D call. Deletions cut 6 bases from V and 6 bases from J, with 20 bases between. The germline gives CDR1 MNHEY, CDR2 SVGEGT. The CDR3 has 16 amino acids. The CDR3 loop reads CASRIDPKVGSGELFF. The CDR3 DNA reads as TGTGCCAGCAGAATCGACCCCAAAGTAGGATCCGGGGAGCTGTTTTTT.

Comment on this clonotype: An end of the junction does not agree with germline; a read error may underlie this. The genes are TRBV7-2 and TRBJ2-1; 11 bases map to TRBD2. The V gene's germline CDR1 is SGHTA and CDR2 FQGNSA. The CDR3 runs 15 residues. CDR3 in amino acids: CASSLAGGVYNEQFF. The DNA of the CDR3 is TGTGCCAGCAGCCTAGCGGGGGGTGTTTACAATGAGCAGTTCTTC.

The chain is built from TRBV6-6 and TRBJ1-2; 9 bases are shared with TRBD1. Germline V gene data show CDR1 as MNHNY and CDR2 as SVGAGI (reference sequence). This CDR3 has 14 amino acids. The J segment lost 8 bases and the V segment lost 4 bases, leaving 8 bases of the junction unmatched. CDR3 DNA: TGTGCCAGCAGTTCAACCGGGACAGGGAACGGCTACACCTTC. Translation: CASSSTGTGNGYTF.

This chain joins TRBV6-5 and TRBJ1-1; 7 nucleotides align to TRBD1. The CDR3 has 12 amino acids. The germline gives CDR1 MNHEY, CDR2 SVGAGI. Trimming removed 5 bases from V and 7 bases from J; junction bases left unmatched: 4. The CDR3 is CASSPDRHEAFF. The CDR3 nucleotides are TGTGCCAGCAGTCCGGACAGGCATGAAGCTTTCTTT.

There are many counts of this clonotype. The chain links TRBV6-6 to TRBJ2-1, with 7 bases matching TRBD2. CDR1 is MNHNY and CDR2 is SVGAGI in the germline V gene (reference sequence). The trim removed 8 bases at V and 4 bases at J, leaving 11 bases unmatched. The CDR3 spans 15 residues. The CDR3 DNA is TGTGCCAGCCTGGGGGTCGGGGGGTATTACAATGAGCAGTTCTTC. It codes for CASLGVGGYYNEQFF.

There are a few counts of this clonotype. The CDR3 DNA reads as TGTGCTAGTGGACCAGGGGGAATCAATGGCTACACCTTC. The encoded protein is CASGPGGINGYTF. The V gene is TRBV12-5, the J gene TRBJ1-2, with 7 bases fitting TRBD1. The germline gives CDR1 LGHNT, CDR2 FRNRAP. This CDR3 has 13 residues. With 6 bases clipped from V and 6 bases from J, the junction kept 7 bases outside the gene matches.

This clonotype was counted only a few times. J is TRBJ2-7 and V is TRBV6-2 or TRBV6-3; 7 bases map to TRBD2. V was pared by 6 bases and J by 3 bases, with 8 bases of the junction left unmatched. The length of the CDR3 is 14 residues. In germline, CDR1 is MNHEY, CDR2 SVGEGT. For the CDR3, the DNA is TGTGCCAGCAGGGGGAGAGCGGGGATCTACGAGCAGTACGTC. It is translated as CASRGRAGIYEQYV.

In this sample, this clonotype turned up a few times. The chain is built from TRBV20-1 and TRBJ2-3; tentatively, D is TRBD2 (7 bases). This CDR3 has 16 residues. Deletions cut 5 bases from V and 4 bases from J, with 22 bases between. CDR1 and CDR2 from the germline V gene are DFQATT and SNEGSKA (reference sequence). CDR3 in DNA: TGCAGTGCTGACGGCGGGAGTGGGGGGGCCTCAGATACGCAGTATTTT. This gives the protein CSADGGSGGASDTQYF.

This clonotype has just a few counts. The chain is built from TRBV7-6 and TRBJ2-7, with D perhaps TRBD1 (6 bases). The CDR3 covers 15 residues. V lost 2 bases, J lost 0 bases, and 11 bases lay in between. From germline, CDR1 is SGHVS and CDR2 FNYEAQ. In nucleotides, the CDR3 is TGTGCCAGCAGCTTATTTGGGGGCACCTCCTACGAGCAGTACTTC. Encoded protein: CASSLFGGTSYEQYF.

This clonotype was detected only a few times. J is TRBJ1-1 and V is TRBV4-3; D may be TRBD1 (6 bases). Trimming removed 0 bases at V and 5 bases at J, with 10 bases between. Germline lookup yields CDR1 LGHNA and CDR2 YSLEER. The length of the CDR3 is 14 residues. This CDR3 is CASSQDWGATEAFF. CDR3 bases: TGCGCCAGCAGCCAAGACTGGGGGGCGACTGAAGCTTTCTTT.

In this sample, this clonotype turned up a few times. V is TRBV6-2 or TRBV6-3 and J is TRBJ2-3; D could derive from TRBD1 or TRBD2 (6 bases each). This CDR3 is 14 amino acids long. Germline assignment: CDR1 MNHEY and CDR2 SVGEGT. The V end was cut by 5 bases, the J end by 3 bases, with 12 bases between. Here the CDR3 DNA reads TGTGCCAGCAGTGGGGGGCCTCGAACAGATACGCAGTATTTT. Translating gives CASSGGPRTDTQYF.

The chain couples TRBV5-1 to TRBJ2-7; D not resolved. This CDR3 has 15 residues. V lost 3 bases, J lost 2 bases, and 15 bases lay in between. Germline-derived CDR1 and CDR2 are SGHRS and YFSETQ. CDR3 sequence reads: CASSWTPAATYEQYF. CDR3 DNA sequence: TGCGCCAGCAGCTGGACGCCGGCGGCGACCTACGAGCAGTACTTC.

The V call is TRBV20-1, the J call TRBJ2-7, with 10 bases that match TRBD1. Germline CDR1 DFQATT, CDR2 SNEGSKA (reference sequence). The CDR3 has 14 residues. Trimming cost V 3 bases and J 5 bases; bases outside gene matches: 7. CDR3 sequence: CSASQGQGIDEQYF. The CDR3, as DNA: TGCAGTGCTAGCCAGGGACAGGGGATCGACGAGCAGTACTTC.

This clonotype was found a few times. The V and J genes are TRBV6-2 or TRBV6-3 and TRBJ1-5; no firm D call. This CDR3 comprises 10 residues. V gave up 8 bases and J gave up 9 bases, with 8 bases separating them. In germline, CDR1 is MNHEY, CDR2 SVGEGT. CDR3 sequence: CASGVPPQHF. CDR3 coding DNA: TGTGCCAGCGGCGTCCCGCCCCAGCATTTT.

V and J are TRBV27 and TRBJ1-1; TRBD1 is a possible D gene (5 bases). CDR1 and CDR2 from the germline V gene are MNHEY and SMNVEV (reference sequence). The CDR3 is 13 residues long. V was shortened by 3 bases and J by 4 bases, with 9 bases between the two germline ends. This CDR3 reads CASSLPGGTEAFF. CDR3 coding DNA: TGTGCCAGCAGTTTGCCCGGGGGCACTGAAGCTTTCTTT.

V usage is TRBV10-3 and J usage is TRBJ2-3; 9 bases are a match to TRBD2. CDR1 and CDR2 (germline): ENHRY, SYGVKD. CDR3 size: 15 residues. The V segment lost 7 bases and the J segment 0 bases; nucleotides outside the gene matches: 5. CDR3: CAIKDSGRSTDTQYF. CDR3 bases: TGTGCCATCAAAGATAGCGGGAGAAGCACAGATACGCAGTATTTT.

This clonotype was detected a few times. V and J are TRBV30 and TRBJ2-7; TRBD1 matches at 9 bases. The CDR3 covers 13 residues. The germline V gene encodes CDR1 GTSNPN and CDR2 SVGIG (reference sequence). V lost 3 bases and J lost 4; bases outside the gene matches: 4. CDR3 residues: CAWRGQGSYEQYF. The CDR3 DNA sequence: TGTGCCTGGAGAGGACAGGGGTCATACGAGCAGTACTTC.